This T cell receptor beta chain was recorded in a study of T cell repertoires in cytomegalovirus infection. One entry per CDR3 protein results from TCRdb running MiXCR on the reads. The profile shows roughly 990,000 distinct CDR3 sequences, more than 25% of them singletons. This clonotype was found a few times. Its antigen is still unknown. V was pared by 5 bases and J by 8 bases, with 9 bases of the junction left unmatched. Per germline, CDR1 LGHNA and CDR2 YNFKEQ. The CDR3 is 15 residues long. Sequenced here: cultured CD8+ T cells from PBMCs, sampled from culture after CMV antigen stimulation. This TCR was sampled from a human donor in good health (CMV status not recorded). Some clones in this sample may be carry-over from other donors' samples. V and J are TRBV4-2 and TRBJ2-1; 10 positions agree with TRBD2. For the CDR3, the DNA is TGTGCCAGCAGCGCCCGTAGCGGGGGGCCCCATGAGCAGTTCTTC. Its protein is CASSARSGGPHEQFF.